A single sample gave rise to the 16 T cell receptor beta chains below, sequenced in a study of CD8+ T cells in alopecia areata. As for treatment: oral pan-JAK inhibitor, 5-10 mg twice daily. RNA extraction was followed by reverse transcription into cDNA, which acted as the sequencing template. TCRdb's copy holds only in-frame clones and misses some; the assay was immunoSEQ multiplex PCR. The table records a few hundred thousand clones, under 60% of them present only once. The source material was CD4+ T cells sorted from blood, sampled at week 4, from a patient treated with tofacitinib. The source of these receptors is a human donor with alopecia areata.

The V gene is TRBV25-1, the J gene TRBJ2-1; 9 nucleotides line up with TRBD2. Looked up from germline, CDR1 is MGHDK and CDR2 is SYGVNS. CDR3 length: 15 residues. V was clipped by 3 bases and J by 3 bases; unmatched bases: 3. The CDR3 loop reads CASSDGGGGYNEQFF. The DNA for the CDR3 is TGTGCCAGCAGTGATGGCGGGGGGGGCTACAATGAGCAGTTCTTC.

The CDR3 DNA reads TGCGCCAGCAGCCAAGATCTCCCAAACGATGAGCAGTTCTTC. This encodes CASSQDLPNDEQFF. J is TRBJ2-1 and V is TRBV4-3; D gene uncertain. Germline CDR1 LGHNA, CDR2 YSLEER. The CDR3 totals 14 residues. The V end lost 0 bases, the J end lost 8 bases, and 11 bases lay between the germline ends.

This clone was counted once. The gene calls are TRBV6-5 and TRBJ2-5, with TRBD2 matching 8 bases. The CDR3 extends over 15 amino acids. J was trimmed by 4 bases and V by 4 bases; bases with no gene match: 8. Germline-derived CDR1 and CDR2 are MNHEY and SVGAGI. The CDR3 bases are TGTGCCAGCAGTTCCGGACTAGCCGGGAGAGAGACCCAGTACTTC. This gives the protein CASSSGLAGRETQYF.

This clone showed up just a few times. This chain uses TRBV7-3 with TRBJ2-1, with TRBD2 matching over 8 bases. The CDR3 covers 15 residues. Per the germline V gene, CDR1 is SGHTA and CDR2 is FQGTGA. V lost 5 bases and J lost 5; bases outside the gene matches: 8. The CDR3 region has the DNA TGTGCCAGCAGCCCCTACGGGGGGGTGGACAATGAGCAGTTCTTC. Protein sequence: CASSPYGGVDNEQFF.

The table lists this clone with many counts. V usage is TRBV7-3 and J usage is TRBJ1-5, with TRBD1 matching 8 bases. Germline CDR1 is SGHTA and CDR2 is FQGTGA. J was trimmed by 5 bases and V by 5 bases; bases with no gene match: 11. This CDR3 has 16 amino acids. The CDR3 protein is CASSPLDRVEDQPQHF. The CDR3 nucleotides read TGTGCCAGCAGCCCTCTGGACAGGGTAGAGGATCAGCCCCAGCATTTT.

The rearrangement links TRBV6-4 to TRBJ1-6; no firm D call. CDR1 MRHNA and CDR2 SNTAGT come from the germline V gene. V lost 7 bases and J 0 bases, leaving 7 bases between the germline ends. CDR3 size: 14 residues. The CDR3 nucleotides are TGTGCCAGCAACAGTCACTCCTATAATTCACCCCTCCACTTT. Residues: CASNSHSYNSPLHF.

The table lists this clone with a few counts. The chain is built from TRBV4-3 and TRBJ1-1, with a weak D call TRBD1 (5 bases). CDR1 and CDR2 (germline): LGHNA, YSLEER. This CDR3 comprises 15 residues. Trimming took off 0 bases at V and 4 bases at J, with 12 bases between the two ends. The CDR3 DNA reads TGCGCCAGCAGCCAAGATAGTCAGAGGGGCACTGAAGCTTTCTTT. This codes for CASSQDSQRGTEAFF.

V gene TRBV29-1 combines with J gene TRBJ2-1, with D possibly being TRBD1 (5 bases). The CDR3 consists of 12 residues. Germline V gives CDR1 SQVTM, CDR2 ANQGSEA. The ends were cut back, 5 bases at V and 6 bases at J, with 11 bases in the middle. CDR3 in amino acids: CSVRQSPNEQFF. The CDR3, as DNA: TGCAGCGTTAGACAGTCCCCCAATGAGCAGTTCTTC.

The chain couples TRBV5-1 to TRBJ2-1, with D possibly matching TRBD2 (5 bases). In germline, CDR1 is SGHRS, CDR2 YFSETQ. The length of the CDR3 is 11 residues. V was shortened by 7 bases and J by 3 bases, with 5 bases between the two germline ends. DNA for the CDR3: TGCGCCAGCCGGGGCTACAATGAGCAGTTCTTC. Translating it yields CASRGYNEQFF.

CDR3 DNA sequence: TGTGCCAGCAGCTTAGCGGGGGATGAAAAACTGTTTTTT. It codes for CASSLAGDEKLFF. The chain is built from TRBV7-9 and TRBJ1-4; possible D gene TRBD1, 5 bases. Germline-derived CDR1 and CDR2 are SEHNR and FQNEAQ (reference sequence). The CDR3 extends over 13 amino acids. Trimming took 0 bases from V and 6 from J, leaving 5 bases between them.

The chain employs TRBV4-1 and TRBJ2-2, with a weak D call TRBD1 (5 bases). Germline CDR1 and CDR2: MGHRA and YSYEKL. This CDR3 spans 17 amino acids. Trimming took off 0 bases at V and 0 bases at J, with 11 bases between the two ends. The CDR3 is CASSQDRTGANTGELFF. In nucleotides, the CDR3 is TGCGCCAGCAGCCAAGATAGAACAGGAGCGAACACCGGGGAGCTGTTTTTT.

The V and J genes are TRBV29-1 and TRBJ1-5; no clear D gene. Germline CDR1 reads SQVTM; CDR2 reads ANQGSEA. CDR3 length equals 14 residues. V was pared by 4 bases and J by 2 bases, with 12 bases between. The DNA of the CDR3 is TGCAGCGTTGGAGAAACCGGAGGCAATCAGCCCCAGCATTTT. Its translation: CSVGETGGNQPQHF.

The chain uses TRBV27 and TRBJ1-6; D gene ambiguous. The length of the CDR3 is 14 residues. The V end lost 4 bases, the J end lost 7 bases, and 11 bases lay between the germline ends. Germline CDR1 reads MNHEY; CDR2 reads SMNVEV (reference sequence). DNA of the CDR3: TGTGCCAGCAGTTCGCACCCTTCCAATTCACCCCTCCACTTT. It specifies CASSSHPSNSPLHF.

This clone showed up many times. The rearrangement uses TRBV9 and TRBJ2-1; D is ambiguous. The ends were cut back, 0 bases at V and 9 bases at J, with 13 bases in the middle. CDR1 and CDR2 from the germline V gene are SGDLS and YYNGEE. The CDR3 is 14 amino acids. CDR3 protein: CASSVGPELGEQFF. The CDR3 nucleotides read TGTGCCAGCAGCGTAGGCCCCGAGCTGGGTGAGCAGTTCTTC.

This sequence joins TRBV2 and TRBJ1-2; D remains unclear. Per the germline V gene, CDR1 is SNHLY and CDR2 is FYNNEI. V was trimmed by 6 bases and J by 8 bases, leaving 10 bases between them. This CDR3 is 11 amino acids long. CDR3 DNA: TGTGCCAGCAGCACTTCTCGAGGCTACACCTTC. Translation: CASSTSRGYTF.

The chain carries TRBV6-1 and TRBJ1-2; D gene uncertain. The V and J ends lost 7 bases and 7 bases respectively, with 13 bases between them. CDR1 and CDR2 from the germline V gene are MNHNS and SASEGT. The CDR3 consists of 12 residues. The CDR3 is CASIGRASGYTF. The CDR3 DNA follows: TGTGCCAGCATAGGAAGGGCTTCTGGCTACACCTTC.